This T cell receptor (beta chain) originates from a study of beta chain features in type 1 diabetes listed by TCRdb under 2018. Turning to the overall study: No differences in mean age, gender distribution, total cell number or subset yield were found between patients and healthy donors. A total of about 100,000,000 sorted cells were examined across all samples, and RNA yield correlated strongly with the number of cells per subset. In the study, TCRB repertoires of sorted circulating CD4+ T cell subsets from recently diagnosed type 1 diabetes patients were compared with those of matched healthy donors. Regulatory and stem cell-like memory subsets were isolated from only 8 patients and roughly eight healthy donors, whereas naive and central memory subsets came from all 30 or so donors.

From each donor, a single peripheral blood sample of about 116 mL on average was drawn into heparinised tubes. A BD FACSAria II and a panel including CD45RO, CCR7, CD25, CD127, CD95 and CD27 were used to sort naive, central memory, regulatory and stem cell-like memory CD4+ T cells. All sorted populations exceeded 95% purity. PBMCs were separated immediately by Lymphoprep density gradient centrifugation and were stained directly, without being cultured. So that batch effects would be minimized, each experiment stained and sorted samples in pairs, pairing one healthy donor with one patient. About this clone: The antigen this receptor binds is unknown. Within one base of it there is no much larger clone, and no base qualities were kept. Other nucleotide sequences in the sample specify the same CDR3.

Overall study results and their limits: Naive, central memory and regulatory TCRB repertoires appeared to be more alike among patients than among healthy donors. Patients with type 1 diabetes made fewer insertions and deleted more nucleotides at VDJ recombination sites, implying thymic rearrangement abnormalities. Because cDNA was sequenced instead of genomic DNA, highly expressing activated cells could be over-represented, though the groups showed no difference in activation or CD3 levels. Because the HLA sub-analyses included only small numbers of individuals, any influence of HLA type on TCRB rearrangement was left unresolved. In all four CD4+ subsets, TCRB CDR3 length was moderately but significantly shorter in type 1 diabetes patients. Shorter templates might have been favored by PCR, but patient and control samples were amplified and corrected together, so both groups would have been affected equally by any skew.

The CDR3 runs 14 amino acids, cysteine and phenylalanine included. Only CDR3 DNA is held: 42 bases, read in frame from base 1. As encoded in the germline V gene (reference sequence), CDR1 is LNHDA while CDR2 is SQIVND. V was cut back by 1 base and J by 2 bases, leaving a gap of 6 bases between them. All of the isolated RNA was reverse transcribed with the High Capacity cDNA Reverse Transcription Kit, so expressed TCRB transcripts were sequenced. Deep immunoSEQ sequencing was applied to naive, central memory and regulatory T cell samples, giving an average of roughly 3.6 million total reads per sample. After sorted cells were lysed in RLT buffer, RNA was extracted with DNase-treated RNeasy Micro or Mini kits, with the choice depending on cell number. Each cell subset was processed on its own to prevent cross-contamination, while patient and healthy donor samples were processed together. The immunoSEQ multiplex PCR was used to amplify TCRB sequences from cDNA, yielding 87-bp fragments that span the CDR3 region. Sequencing of the amplicons was performed on the Illumina HiSeq platform. Concerning the study's data processing: Synthetic template baselines were used to correct PCR bias computationally, reads within Hamming distance 2 were collapsed, and singletons that could not be merged were discarded. Reads were aligned against IMGT to assign V, D and J genes, CDR3 length and insertions or deletions at six rearrangement sites. Within each subset, clonotype counts were normalized to sorted cell number, after which true diversity and Gini coefficients were computed with the tcR R package. Repertoire sharing was quantified using the overlap coefficient calculated on TCRB nucleotide sequences. Out-of-frame TCRB sequences from naive cells were analyzed to stand in for the pre-selection repertoire. As stored in TCRdb, this immuneACCESS dataset retains in-frame rearrangements with V and J assigned. A fraction of the clones does not appear; measured against another copy, unresolved V genes explain less than half of the discrepancy, and the remainder lacks a known reason. V, J and clone size are those of that table, while D and trimming were read from the DNA. For this sample the table gives about 340,000 clones, of which approximately 13% were detected only once. Of the sample, about 0.016% falls within the top ten clones.

This sequence uses TRBV19 and TRBJ2-1, and possibly TRBD2, on 5 matching bases. The sequenced sample consisted of naive CD4+ T cells from blood. Reading the label with the study, this specimen's cell subset or site is: true naive CD4+ T cells. The clonotype comes from a woman in her late teens or twenties with type 1 diabetes. CDR3 protein: CASSIGTPYNEQFF. The nucleotide sequence reads TGTGCCAGTAGTATAGGGACTCCCTACAATGAGCAGTTCTTC. Beyond the CDR3, the reference TRBV19 and TRBJ2-1 genes provide the residues; the full variable domain reads: DGGITQSPKYLFRKEGQNVTLSCEQNLNHDAMYWYRQDPGQGLRLIYYSQIVNDFQKGDIAEGYSVSREKKESFPLTVTSAQKNPTAFYLCASSIGTPYNEQFFGPGTRLTVL.